A single sample is the source of the 10 T cell receptor beta chains below, sequenced in a study of T cells in localized non-small cell lung cancer. Measured with immunoSEQ multiplex PCR; TCRdb has only the in-frame clones, and not every one. The sample yields approximately 6,000 clones, approximately 82% seen once. The material was peripheral blood mononuclear cells, obtained before any cancer treatment. Every receptor here comes from a female donor aged 60 or older with stage II lung adenocarcinoma.

The chain joins TRBV14 to TRBJ2-6, with D tentatively TRBD2 (6 bases). In germline, CDR1 is SGHDN, CDR2 FVKESK. The CDR3 spans 19 residues. V lost 4 bases and J 2 bases, leaving 21 bases between the germline ends. The CDR3 DNA follows: TGTGCCAGCAGCCTGGACATCAGGGAAAGGGAGGCTGGGGCCAACGTCCTGACTTTC. It codes for CASSLDIREREAGANVLTF.

The chain couples TRBV4-1 to TRBJ1-6; D uncertain. The V gene lost 1 base and the J gene lost 7 bases, with 5 bases spanning the gap. The length of the CDR3 is 13 residues. Germline CDR1 and CDR2: MGHRA and YSYEKL. This CDR3 is CASSQGRNSPLHF. In DNA form, the CDR3 reads TGCGCCAGCAGCCAAGGAAGGAATTCACCCCTCCACTTT.

The rearrangement joins TRBV28 to TRBJ1-2; no firm D call. The CDR3 extends over 13 amino acids. Germline values: CDR1 MDHEN, CDR2 SYDVKM. The V gene lost 3 bases and the J gene lost 1 base, with 6 bases spanning the gap. In DNA, the CDR3 is TGTGCCAGCAGTTTTAACATTAACTATGGCTACACCTTC. This codes for CASSFNINYGYTF.

The chain recombines TRBV15 with TRBJ2-1; D is possibly TRBD2 (5 bases). Looked up from germline, CDR1 is LNHNV and CDR2 is YYDKDF (reference sequence). V shed 0 bases and J shed 7 bases, with 13 bases lying between them. The CDR3 sequence is 15 residues long. For the CDR3, the DNA is TGTGCCACCAGCAGAGATTACGGGGAATTAAATGAGCAGTTCTTC. The encoded protein is CATSRDYGELNEQFF.

The rearrangement joins TRBV4-1 to TRBJ1-1; D unresolved. The V gene lost 4 bases and the J gene lost 1 base, with 7 bases spanning the gap. Germline V gives CDR1 MGHRA, CDR2 YSYEKL. CDR3 size: 13 residues. In DNA form, the CDR3 reads TGCGCCAGCAGCCTAAAATCGAACACTGAAGCTTTCTTT. This encodes CASSLKSNTEAFF.

This clone is a singleton in its sample. The gene calls are TRBV28 and TRBJ1-5; unclear D gene. This CDR3 has 14 residues. The ends were cut back, 5 bases at V and 6 bases at J, with 14 bases in the middle. Germline V gene sequence: CDR1 MDHEN, CDR2 SYDVKM. The CDR3 nucleotides read TGTGCCAGCAGTGTATATGCGGTCGGTCAGCCCCAGCATTTT. It specifies CASSVYAVGQPQHF.

This chain joins TRBV5-1 and TRBJ2-5; 8 bases agree with TRBD1. Germline assignment: CDR1 SGHRS and CDR2 YFSETQ. This CDR3 has 15 amino acids. The V segment lost 5 bases and the J segment 1 base; nucleotides outside the gene matches: 7. The CDR3 loop is CASRGGQGGQETQYF. CDR3 sequence (DNA): TGCGCCAGCAGGGGAGGACAGGGAGGCCAAGAGACCCAGTACTTC.

The rearrangement uses TRBV29-1 and TRBJ1-1; a possible D gene is TRBD1 (5 bases). In germline, CDR1 is SQVTM, CDR2 ANQGSEA. The V end was cut by 4 bases, the J end by 4 bases, with 16 bases between. The CDR3 extends over 14 amino acids. The CDR3 protein is CSVGGAARTTEAFF. DNA of the CDR3: TGCAGCGTTGGGGGCGCGGCGAGGACCACTGAAGCTTTCTTT.

The CDR3 DNA is TGTGCCAGTAGTGCCAGGGAAGTGAGTGGCTACACCTTC. Residues: CASSAREVSGYTF. This chain connects TRBV19 to TRBJ1-2; maybe TRBD1 (5 bases). Trimming pared 5 bases from V and 7 bases from J, leaving 14 bases between. This CDR3 is 13 amino acids long. Germline V lookup: CDR1 LNHDA, CDR2 SQIVND (reference sequence). The complete variable domain, with remaining parts taken from reference TRBV19 and TRBJ1-2, reads DGGITQSPKYLFRKEGQNVTLSCEQNLNHDAMYWYRQDPGQGLRLIYYSQIVNDFQKGDIAEGYSVSREKKESFPLTVTSAQKNPTAFYLCASSAREVSGYTFGSGTRLTVV.

The chain has TRBV5-1 and TRBJ2-5; 9 bases agree with TRBD2. The germline gives CDR1 SGHRS, CDR2 YFSETQ. The CDR3 is made up of 14 amino acids. J gave up 4 bases and V 6 bases, and 7 bases lay outside the gene matches. CDR3 region: CASKSSGGSETQYF. As DNA, the CDR3 is TGCGCCAGCAAGTCCAGCGGGGGGTCAGAGACCCAGTACTTC.